The present T cell receptor beta chain was sequenced within a study of T cell responses to AZD1222 COVID-19 vaccine (dated by TCRdb to about 2021). General notes on the study: A total of 230 to 250 trial participants underwent TCR sequencing, of whom some 210 received two doses of AZD1222 and about 25 received two doses of the MenACWY control vaccine. Enrollment into the trials was organized by age into subgroups of 18-55, 56-69 and 70-plus years, and those subgroups contained roughly 150, 30 and 60 TCR-sequenced participants, respectively. Broad study findings and their caveats: CD4 TCRs associated with the vaccine covered the entire spike protein, and the dominant responses were in regions 160-218 and 743-854. After two AZD1222 doses, spike-specific TCR breadth and depth were significantly higher than at day 0 and than in MenACWY recipients. Reportedly, almost half of the unique spike-specific TCRs recognized epitopes lying outside the regions that are mutated in the B.1.351 and B.1.1.7 variants. Only a handful of AZD1222 recipients were SARS-CoV-2 seropositive at baseline, limiting conclusions about previously exposed vaccinees. Because no day 14 peak-response samples were available, repertoires were characterized only after the peak T cell response. The 56-69-year group was small, and its depth increase did not reach significance, likely because of low power. Participants were mostly white British, with more females than males. The authors suggested clonal diversity may have been underestimated.

CDR1 and CDR2, per the germline V gene, are SGHTS and YDEGEE. A distance of 7 bases separates the germline ends of V and J, which lose 1 base and 2 bases respectively. The CDR3 has 14 amino acids, counting the end cysteine and phenylalanine. Just the 42-base CDR3 DNA is kept, in frame starting at base 1. The CDR3 regions of human TCRbeta chains were analyzed by immunosequencing. In the source study's methods: TCRs in the repertoires were compared against a reference library of SARS-CoV-2-specific TCRs that had been generated with the MIRA antigen-specificity platform. Breadth meant the fraction of unique TCRs that were SARS-CoV-2-associated, whereas depth meant the fraction of total T cells that were SARS-CoV-2-associated. Using the MIRA data, each spike-specific TCR was assigned both to the spike region to which the TCR was reactive and to a CD4 or CD8 class. Log10-transformed breadth and depth values were compared by one-way ANOVA with Sidak's multiple comparisons tests. This is the immuneACCESS table as TCRdb keeps it, with only in-frame sequences that have V and J called. A part of the clones is gone; compared with another copy, unresolved V genes explain less than half, and the rest is unexplained. The V and J calls and the clone size are those of that table, but D and trimming were determined from the DNA. The sample table shows about 120,000 clones, and roughly 84% are seen once. Around a quarter of the sample belongs to the ten largest clones.

Read against the paper, the sample's time point label means: about 28 days (+/-7) after the second vaccine dose. AZD1222 recipients whose second dose came at about 4 weeks and those whose second dose came at about 12 weeks were combined into one group, since spike-specific TCR depth and breadth did not differ between the two schedules. Samples from vaccinated people were obtained from the UK trials COV001 and COV002, which included a single-blind randomized controlled phase 2/3 trial of AZD1222 (ChAdOx1 nCoV-19) in healthy adults. For TCRbeta chain sequencing, PBMC samples were collected from trial participants at day 0 and at day 28 after the second dose. Points on this clone: Its binding antigen is unknown. The record has no base qualities; no much larger clone is one base away.

The rearrangement joined TRBV5-8 to TRBJ1-3; the D gene is not confidently resolved. Sequencing used peripheral blood, obtained 28 days after the second AZD1222 dose. This clonotype originated in an adult who received the AZD1222 COVID-19 vaccine. The CDR3 reads CASSLLVTGNTIYF. The nucleotide sequence is given as TGTGCCAGCAGCTTGCTGGTGACTGGAAACACCATATATTTT.